The source of this TCR beta chain is a study of CD4 T cells in relation to SARS-CoV-2 and coronaviruses. In the study overall: No peptide or an HIV-1 Nef peptide pool served as negative control. Study-level results: No donor gave both pre-pandemic and post-infection samples.

V lost 2 bases, J lost 1 base, and 8 bases lay in between. Germline-derived CDR1 and CDR2 are LGHNA and YSLEER. This CDR3 spans 15 amino acids. Only in-frame clones appear in the TCRdb table, and some are missing; sequencing was by immunoSEQ multiplex PCR. Altogether 25,000 to 35,000 clones are present, about three quarters being singletons, with the ten largest covering roughly an eighth. A note on this clone: The antigen is undetermined.

CD4+ T cells from unexposed donors were obtained before the COVID-19 pandemic (2011-2018). CD4+ T cells were isolated from the cells after 10 days of culture. As cell numbers allowed, unexposed-donor CD4+ T cells faced SARS-CoV-2 S/N and four cold-coronavirus spikes. The sequenced sample consisted of CD4+ T cells from PBMCs, cultured in vitro. The gene calls are TRBV4-3 and TRBJ2-2, with D hard to call. This clonotype was obtained from a human donor in good health. CDR3 loop: CASSQRTGNTGELFF. In DNA, the CDR3 is TGCGCCAGCAGCCAAAGGACGGGGAACACCGGGGAGCTGTTTTTT.